The clone carrying this T cell receptor (beta chain) has more than one count but fewer than ten. The antigen remains unidentified. The source of the sample is a study of cytomegalovirus exposure and HLA in healthy donors. With 60 Vbeta and 13 Jbeta primers, the PCR was carried out. Assay used: immunoSEQ multiplex PCR; TCRdb lists only in-frame clones, some missing. The sample yields roughly 120,000 clones, about 70% seen once. After removal of 5 bases from V and 4 bases from J, the junction contained 7 bases not matched to a gene. CDR3 length: 14 amino acids. Germline lookup yields CDR1 SGHAT and CDR2 FQNNGV. Whole-study findings and limits: Reported performance of the classifier showed diagnosis of cytomegalovirus status with high specificity and sensitivity. Presence/absence analyses took donor sequencing depth as roughly uniform.

V and J are TRBV11-2 and TRBJ2-5; 7 bases agree with TRBD2. This clonotype was sampled from a young man in good health and CMV-seropositive. Sequencing input: PBMCs. CDR3 bases: TGTGCCAGCAGCCAAAACCCTAGCGGAGAGACCCAGTACTTC. Translation gives CASSQNPSGETQYF.